Listed below are T cell receptor beta chains from one sample, sequenced in a study of blood T cell repertoires in COVID-19. Here immunoSEQ multiplex PCR was the method, and the copy in TCRdb shows in-frame clones only, minus some. The sample contains around 150,000 clones, 65% to 85% of which appear only once. The material sequenced was PBMCs or T cells enriched from blood (not recorded which). Every receptor here comes from a woman aged 55-70 years who had recovered from COVID-19. The conserved cysteine and the conserved F or W are not part of the CDR3 here.

TRBJ1-2,TRBV7-8,ASSLAAQGGYGYT
TRBJ1-2,TRBV6-5,ASTSSDSYGYT
TRBJ1-4,TRBV5-7,ASSLQGAFGNEKLF
TRBJ2-1,TRBV9,ASSVGTGWNEQF
TRBJ2-7,TRBV7-9,ASSFGGSSYEQY
TRBJ1-5,TRBV2,ASSGRTGSPNQPQH
TRBJ2-6,TRBV19,ASSITGSGANVLT
TRBJ2-1,TRBV6-6,ASSREPRTSGKDNEQF
TRBJ2-2,TRBV3-1/TRBV3-2,ASSLRTGGTGELF
TRBJ2-2,TRBV5-1,ASSFDTLNTGELF